The clone carrying this T cell receptor beta chain was detected only a few times. The antigen is not known. TCRdb re-derived calls from the 5' RACE reads in MiXCR, one entry per CDR3 protein. The data hold 6,200 or so distinct CDR3 sequences, with 50% observed a single time. Study-wide points: Greatest tumor Treg TCR overlap was with tumor naive CD4+ cells.

With V trimmed by 2 bases and J by 4 bases, 3 bases remained unmatched. The CDR3 sequence is 15 residues long. The V gene's germline CDR1 is SGHTA and CDR2 FQGTGA. This chain connects TRBV7-3 to TRBJ2-2; 8 bases align to TRBD1. Source material: naive CD4+ T cells sorted from a lymph node. The subset was: naive CD4+ T cells, CD4+CD45RA+CD25-. This sequence was found in a female donor with breast cancer. The CDR3 region has the DNA TGTGCCAGCAGCTTATCACAGGGGGGCACCGGGGAGCTGTTTTTT. Translated, it gives CASSLSQGGTGELFF.